This TCR beta chain was sequenced during a study of T cell repertoires in cytomegalovirus infection. This clonotype was counted at least ten times. Its antigen is still unknown. TCRdb analysed the reads with MiXCR anew, one entry per CDR3 protein. The data contain about 140,000 distinct CDR3 sequences, approximately 30% of them seen just once; the ten biggest clones take up 52%. The V gene's germline CDR1 is DFQATT and CDR2 SNEGSKA (reference sequence). The CDR3 loop spans 20 amino acids. V lost 6 bases and J lost 0; bases outside the gene matches: 22. Sequences were derived from CD8+ T cells from cultured PBMCs, sampled from culture after CMV antigen stimulation. This chain links TRBV20-1 with TRBJ2-1, with 8 bases lining up with TRBD2. This sequence was found in a human donor in good health (CMV status not recorded). Some clones in this sample may be carry-over from other donors' samples. CDR3 residues: CSAALLPGTSGGSSYNEQFF. CDR3 DNA: TGCAGTGCCGCCCTCCTACCCGGGACTAGTGGGGGGAGCTCCTACAATGAGCAGTTCTTC.